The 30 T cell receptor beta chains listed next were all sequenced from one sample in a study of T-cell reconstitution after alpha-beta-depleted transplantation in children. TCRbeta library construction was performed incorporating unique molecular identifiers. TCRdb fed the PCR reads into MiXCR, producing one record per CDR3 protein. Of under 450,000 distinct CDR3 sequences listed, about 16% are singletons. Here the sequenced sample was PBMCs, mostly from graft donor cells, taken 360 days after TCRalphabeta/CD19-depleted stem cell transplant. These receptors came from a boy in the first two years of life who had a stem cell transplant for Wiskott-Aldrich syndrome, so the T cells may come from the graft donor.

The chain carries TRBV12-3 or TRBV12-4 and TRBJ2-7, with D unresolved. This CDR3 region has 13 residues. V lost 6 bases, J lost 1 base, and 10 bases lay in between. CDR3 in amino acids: CASRGELSYEQYF. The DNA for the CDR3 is TGTGCCAGCAGAGGAGAGTTGTCCTACGAGCAGTACTTC.

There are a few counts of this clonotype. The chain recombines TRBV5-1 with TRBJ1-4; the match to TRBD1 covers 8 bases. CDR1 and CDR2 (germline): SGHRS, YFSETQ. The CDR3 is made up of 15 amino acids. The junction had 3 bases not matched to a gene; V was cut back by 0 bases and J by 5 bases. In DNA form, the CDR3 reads TGCGCCAGCAGCTTGGTCCAGGGGGCCAATGAAAAACTGTTTTTT. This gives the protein CASSLVQGANEKLFF.

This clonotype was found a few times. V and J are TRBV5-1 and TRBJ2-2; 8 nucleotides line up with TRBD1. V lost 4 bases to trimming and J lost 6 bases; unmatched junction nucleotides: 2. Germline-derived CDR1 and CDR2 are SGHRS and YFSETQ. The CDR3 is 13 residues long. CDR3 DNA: TGCGCCAGCAGCCGGACAGGGTCCGGGGAGCTGTTTTTT. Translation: CASSRTGSGELFF.

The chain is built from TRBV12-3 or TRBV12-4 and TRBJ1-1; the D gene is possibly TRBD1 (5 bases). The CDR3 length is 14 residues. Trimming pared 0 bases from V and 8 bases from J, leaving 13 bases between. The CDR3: CASSLARREGEAFF. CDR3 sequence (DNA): TGTGCCAGCAGTTTAGCCCGCAGGGAAGGGGAAGCTTTCTTT.

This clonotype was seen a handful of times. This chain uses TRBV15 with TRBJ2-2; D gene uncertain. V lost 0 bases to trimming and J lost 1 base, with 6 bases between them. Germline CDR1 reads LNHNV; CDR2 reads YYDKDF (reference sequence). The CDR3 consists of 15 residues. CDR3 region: CATSRDRRNTGELFF. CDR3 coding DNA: TGTGCCACCAGCAGAGATAGACGGAACACCGGGGAGCTGTTTTTT.

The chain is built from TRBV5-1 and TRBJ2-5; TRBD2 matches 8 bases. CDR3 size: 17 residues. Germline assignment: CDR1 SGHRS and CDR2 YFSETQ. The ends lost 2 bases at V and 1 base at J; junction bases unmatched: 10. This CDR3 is CASSFAAGAGVQETQYF. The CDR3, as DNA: TGCGCCAGCAGCTTTGCAGCGGGAGCGGGGGTCCAAGAGACCCAGTACTTC.

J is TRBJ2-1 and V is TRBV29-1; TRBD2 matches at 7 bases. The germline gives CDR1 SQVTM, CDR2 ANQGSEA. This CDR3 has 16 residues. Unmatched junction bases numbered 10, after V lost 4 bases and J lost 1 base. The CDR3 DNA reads TGCAGCGTTGGATCTCTGGCGGGAGTTTCCTACAATGAGCAGTTCTTC. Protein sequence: CSVGSLAGVSYNEQFF.

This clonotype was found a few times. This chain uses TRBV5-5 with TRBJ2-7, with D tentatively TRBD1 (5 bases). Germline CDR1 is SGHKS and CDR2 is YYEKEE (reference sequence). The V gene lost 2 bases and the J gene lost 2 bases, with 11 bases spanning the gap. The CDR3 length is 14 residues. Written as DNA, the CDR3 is TGTGCCAGCAGCTTCGATACAGGCACCTACGAGCAGTACTTC. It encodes CASSFDTGTYEQYF.

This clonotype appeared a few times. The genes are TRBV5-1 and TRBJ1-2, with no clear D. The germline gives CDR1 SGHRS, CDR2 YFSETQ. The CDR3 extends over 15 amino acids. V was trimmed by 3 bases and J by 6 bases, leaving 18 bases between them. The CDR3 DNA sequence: TGCGCCAGCAGCTCCCGAGGGTACCCTAAGGATGGCTACACCTTC. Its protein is CASSSRGYPKDGYTF.

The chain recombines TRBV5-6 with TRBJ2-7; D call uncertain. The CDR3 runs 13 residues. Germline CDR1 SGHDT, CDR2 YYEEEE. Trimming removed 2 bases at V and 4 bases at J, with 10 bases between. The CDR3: CASSFGPMYEQYF. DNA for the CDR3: TGTGCCAGCAGCTTCGGGCCCATGTACGAGCAGTACTTC.

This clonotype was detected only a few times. In DNA, the CDR3 is TGTGCCAGCAGAAAGGGGGGGGGGCAGGATACGCAGTATTTT. Residues: CASRKGGGQDTQYF. The chain links TRBV12-3 or TRBV12-4 to TRBJ2-3; TRBD2 is a possible D gene (7 bases). The germline V and J ends were trimmed by 6 bases and 6 bases, with 16 bases remaining between them. This CDR3 contains 14 residues.

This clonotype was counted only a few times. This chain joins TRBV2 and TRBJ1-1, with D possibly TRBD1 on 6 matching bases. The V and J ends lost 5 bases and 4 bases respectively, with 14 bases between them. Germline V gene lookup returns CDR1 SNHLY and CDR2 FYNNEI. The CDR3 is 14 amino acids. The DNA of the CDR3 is TGTGCCAGCAGTTTTACCAGGGGATCCACTGAAGCTTTCTTT. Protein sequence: CASSFTRGSTEAFF.

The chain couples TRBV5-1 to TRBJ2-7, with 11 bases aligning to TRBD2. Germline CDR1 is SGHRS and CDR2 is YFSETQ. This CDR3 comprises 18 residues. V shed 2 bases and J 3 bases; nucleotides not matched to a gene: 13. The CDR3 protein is CASSFLAGGPGPYYEQYF. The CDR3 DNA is TGCGCCAGCAGCTTCTTAGCGGGAGGGCCGGGGCCCTACTACGAGCAGTACTTC.

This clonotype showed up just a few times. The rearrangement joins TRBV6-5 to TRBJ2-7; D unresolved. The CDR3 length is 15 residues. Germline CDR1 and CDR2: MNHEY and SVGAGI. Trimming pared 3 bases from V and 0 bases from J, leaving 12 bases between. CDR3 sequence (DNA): TGTGCCAGCAGTTATCTGGGCTCCAGCTCCTACGAGCAGTACTTC. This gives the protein CASSYLGSSSYEQYF.

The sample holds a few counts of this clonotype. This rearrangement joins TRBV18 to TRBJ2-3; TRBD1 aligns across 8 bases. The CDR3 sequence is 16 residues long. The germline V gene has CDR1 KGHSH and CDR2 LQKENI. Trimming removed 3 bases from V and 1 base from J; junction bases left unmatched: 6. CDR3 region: CASSPDRGKGTDTQYF. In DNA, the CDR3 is TGTGCCAGCTCACCTGACAGGGGAAAAGGCACAGATACGCAGTATTTT.

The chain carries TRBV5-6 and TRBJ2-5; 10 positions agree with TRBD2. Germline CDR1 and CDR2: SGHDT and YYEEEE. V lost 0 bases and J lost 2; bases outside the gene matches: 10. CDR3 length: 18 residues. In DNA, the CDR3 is TGTGCCAGCAGCTTGGGCCGGCTACTAGCGGGGCTTCAAGAGACCCAGTACTTC. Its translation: CASSLGRLLAGLQETQYF.

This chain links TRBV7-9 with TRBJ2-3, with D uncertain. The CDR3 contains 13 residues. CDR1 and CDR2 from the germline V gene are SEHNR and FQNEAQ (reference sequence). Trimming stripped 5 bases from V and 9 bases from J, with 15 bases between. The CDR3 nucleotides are TGTGCCAGCAGCGCCCGGACCCTATTAACGCAGTATTTT. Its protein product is CASSARTLLTQYF.

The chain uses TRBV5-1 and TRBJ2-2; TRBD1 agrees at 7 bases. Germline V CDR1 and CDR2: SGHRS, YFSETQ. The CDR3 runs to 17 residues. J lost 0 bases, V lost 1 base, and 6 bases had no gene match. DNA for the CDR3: TGCGCCAGCAGCTTGCATGTTGGGACAGCGAACACCGGGGAGCTGTTTTTT. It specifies CASSLHVGTANTGELFF.

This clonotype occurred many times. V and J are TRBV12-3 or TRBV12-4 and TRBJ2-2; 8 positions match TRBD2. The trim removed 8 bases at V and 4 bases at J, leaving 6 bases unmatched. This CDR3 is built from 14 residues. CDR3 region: CASSLAGLTGELFF. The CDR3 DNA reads TGTGCCAGCTCGTTAGCGGGACTCACCGGGGAGCTGTTTTTT.

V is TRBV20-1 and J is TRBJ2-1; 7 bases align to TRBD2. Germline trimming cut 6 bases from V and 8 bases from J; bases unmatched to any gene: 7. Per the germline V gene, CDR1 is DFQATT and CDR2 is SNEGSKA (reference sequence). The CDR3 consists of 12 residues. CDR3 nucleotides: TGCAGTGCCCGGGACTACGTTTATGAGCAGTTCTTC. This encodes CSARDYVYEQFF.

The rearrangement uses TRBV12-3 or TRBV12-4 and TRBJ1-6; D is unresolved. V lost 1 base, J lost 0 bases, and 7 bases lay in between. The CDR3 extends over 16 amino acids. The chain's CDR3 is CASSLGTLSYNSPLHF. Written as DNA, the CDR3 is TGTGCCAGCAGTTTAGGGACCCTCTCCTATAATTCACCCCTCCACTTT.

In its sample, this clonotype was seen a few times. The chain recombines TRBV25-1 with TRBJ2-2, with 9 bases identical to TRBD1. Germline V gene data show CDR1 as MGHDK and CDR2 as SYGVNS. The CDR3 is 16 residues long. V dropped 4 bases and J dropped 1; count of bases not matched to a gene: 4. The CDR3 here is CASSVGQGLNTGELFF. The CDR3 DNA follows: TGTGCCAGCAGTGTGGGACAGGGACTGAACACCGGGGAGCTGTTTTTT.

The CDR3 here is CASSYLSPPYEQYF. The CDR3 DNA is TGTGCCAGCAGTTACCTGAGTCCACCCTACGAGCAGTACTTC. This chain uses TRBV6-2 or TRBV6-3 with TRBJ2-7; D is undetermined. The CDR3 totals 14 residues. V was trimmed by 2 bases and J by 2 bases, leaving 10 bases between them. CDR1 is MNHEY and CDR2 is SVGEGT in the germline V gene.

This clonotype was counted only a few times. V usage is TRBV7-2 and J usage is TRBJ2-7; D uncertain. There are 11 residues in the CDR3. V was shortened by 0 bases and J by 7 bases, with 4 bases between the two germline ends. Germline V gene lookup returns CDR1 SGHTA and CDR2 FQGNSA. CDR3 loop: CASSLATEQYF. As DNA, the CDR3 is TGTGCCAGCAGCTTAGCGACGGAGCAGTACTTC.

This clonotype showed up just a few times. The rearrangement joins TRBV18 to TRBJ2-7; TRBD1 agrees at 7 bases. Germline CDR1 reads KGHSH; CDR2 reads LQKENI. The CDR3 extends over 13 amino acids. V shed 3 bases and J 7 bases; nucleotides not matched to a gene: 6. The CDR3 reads CASSPTGFGEQYF. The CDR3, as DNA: TGTGCCAGCTCACCGACAGGGTTTGGGGAGCAGTACTTC.

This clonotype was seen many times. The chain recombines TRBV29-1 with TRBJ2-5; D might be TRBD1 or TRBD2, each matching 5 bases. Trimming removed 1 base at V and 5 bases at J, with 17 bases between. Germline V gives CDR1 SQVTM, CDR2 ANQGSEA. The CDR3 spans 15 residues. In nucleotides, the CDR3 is TGCAGCGTTGAAGGAGGGGTGTCCCGATACGAGACCCAGTACTTC. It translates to CSVEGGVSRYETQYF.

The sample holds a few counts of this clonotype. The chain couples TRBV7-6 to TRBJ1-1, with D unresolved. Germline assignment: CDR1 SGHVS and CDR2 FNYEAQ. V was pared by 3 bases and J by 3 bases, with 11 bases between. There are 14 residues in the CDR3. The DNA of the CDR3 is TGTGCCAGCAGCTTCTGGGAGAAGGACACTGAAGCTTTCTTT. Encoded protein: CASSFWEKDTEAFF.

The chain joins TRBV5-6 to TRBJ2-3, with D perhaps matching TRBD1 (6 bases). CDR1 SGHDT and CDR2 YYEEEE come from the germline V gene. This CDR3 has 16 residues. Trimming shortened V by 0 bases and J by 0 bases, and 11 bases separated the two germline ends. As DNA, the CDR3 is TGTGCCAGCAGCTTGGCCGGGACAAGGAGCACAGATACGCAGTATTTT. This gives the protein CASSLAGTRSTDTQYF.

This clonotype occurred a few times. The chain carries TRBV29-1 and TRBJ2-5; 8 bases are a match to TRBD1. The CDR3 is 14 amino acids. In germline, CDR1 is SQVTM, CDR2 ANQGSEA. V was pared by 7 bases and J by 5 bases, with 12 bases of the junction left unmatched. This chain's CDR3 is CSASRDRRWETQYF. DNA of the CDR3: TGCAGCGCCAGCCGGGACAGGAGATGGGAGACCCAGTACTTC.

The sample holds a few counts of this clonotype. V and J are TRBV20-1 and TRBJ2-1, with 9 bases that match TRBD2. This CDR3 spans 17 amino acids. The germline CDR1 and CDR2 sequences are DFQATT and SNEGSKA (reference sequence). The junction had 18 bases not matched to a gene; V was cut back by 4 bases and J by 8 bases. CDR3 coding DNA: TGCAGTGCTACAGGATCTTCCGGGACTAGCATTGTGTATGAGCAGTTCTTC. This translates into CSATGSSGTSIVYEQFF.